These 32 T cell receptor beta chains came from one sample sequenced in a study of CD8 T cells in ankylosing spondylitis. TCRdb recomputed calls from the 5' RACE reads with MiXCR, one row per CDR3 protein. The sample consists of 210,000 or so distinct CDR3 sequences, around 24% of them appearing once. The specimen sequenced was blood, either unsorted or a sorted T cell fraction (not recorded which). These receptors all stem from a male donor with ankylosing spondylitis or in good health (not recorded which).

This clonotype was seen a handful of times. This chain connects TRBV3-1 to TRBJ2-6, with D maybe TRBD1 (6 bases). The germline CDR1 and CDR2 sequences are LGHDT and YNNKEL (reference sequence). The ends were cut back, 4 bases at V and 0 bases at J, with 13 bases in the middle. CDR3 size: 17 residues. The CDR3 sequence is CASSLVGGSSGANVLTF. DNA of the CDR3: TGTGCCAGCAGCCTGGTAGGGGGAAGCTCTGGGGCCAACGTCCTGACTTTC.

This clonotype has a count of ten or more. The rearrangement joins TRBV20-1 to TRBJ2-7, with D possibly matching TRBD1 (6 bases). The germline V gene has CDR1 DFQATT and CDR2 SNEGSKA (reference sequence). The CDR3 totals 15 residues. V was clipped by 0 bases and J by 6 bases, with 18 bases between them. The CDR3 DNA sequence: TGCAGTGCTAGAGATTTTGGGGGCCCCGATCGCGAGCAGTACTTC. Translating it yields CSARDFGGPDREQYF.

The rearrangement links TRBV20-1 to TRBJ1-3; D possibly corresponds to TRBD1 (6 bases). This CDR3 comprises 14 residues. V dropped 1 base and J dropped 1 base, with 8 bases sitting between them. Germline V lookup: CDR1 DFQATT, CDR2 SNEGSKA (reference sequence). CDR3 bases: TGCAGTGCTAGAGGGGGGCCATCTGGAAACACCATATATTTT. Protein sequence: CSARGGPSGNTIYF.

This clonotype was picked up a small number of times. The rearrangement joins TRBV29-1 to TRBJ2-3, with 8 bases aligning to TRBD2. The CDR3 has 15 residues. V shed 5 bases and J 6 bases; nucleotides not matched to a gene: 13. CDR1 is SQVTM and CDR2 is ANQGSEA in the germline V gene. This CDR3 reads CSVTGRGSGSDTQYF. In DNA, the CDR3 is TGCAGCGTTACCGGGAGGGGGTCGGGCTCGGATACGCAGTATTTT.

This clonotype showed up many times. The chain employs TRBV20-1 and TRBJ1-5, with no clear D. This CDR3 spans 14 amino acids. Germline V CDR1 and CDR2: DFQATT, SNEGSKA (reference sequence). Trimming removed 7 bases at V and 0 bases at J, with 13 bases between. The CDR3 DNA sequence: TGCAGTGGCGCCGTAATGGGTAGCAATCAGCCCCAGCATTTT. Its translation: CSGAVMGSNQPQHF.

V gene TRBV20-1 combines with J gene TRBJ2-2; D is unresolved. V lost 3 bases to trimming and J lost 5 bases, with 10 bases between them. The CDR3 has 13 amino acids. Germline lookup yields CDR1 DFQATT and CDR2 SNEGSKA (reference sequence). CDR3 sequence (DNA): TGCAGTGCTAGTGTTCTATCAACCGGGGAGCTGTTTTTT. Amino acids: CSASVLSTGELFF.

The chain recombines TRBV7-3 with TRBJ2-3; 7 nucleotides align to TRBD2. Germline assignment: CDR1 SGHTA and CDR2 FQGTGA. The CDR3 spans 14 residues. Trimming at V came to 5 bases and at J to 6 bases, leaving 8 bases not matched to a gene. As DNA, the CDR3 is TGTGCCAGCAGCAAATTCGGGGAGGGGGATACGCAGTATTTT. Its protein is CASSKFGEGDTQYF.

This clonotype was detected only a few times. This chain uses TRBV20-1 with TRBJ2-1; the D gene is possibly TRBD2 (6 bases). From germline, CDR1 is DFQATT and CDR2 SNEGSKA (reference sequence). V lost 5 bases and J lost 0, with 11 bases in between. The CDR3 contains 14 residues. CDR3 DNA: TGCAGTGCTGCCGGGACTGGCTCCTACAATGAGCAGTTCTTC. Its protein product is CSAAGTGSYNEQFF.

This clonotype was counted between two and nine times. The gene calls are TRBV20-1 and TRBJ1-2; D unclear. CDR1 is DFQATT and CDR2 is SNEGSKA in the germline V gene (reference sequence). This CDR3 is built from 16 residues. V was trimmed by 5 bases and J by 0 bases, leaving 19 bases between them. Here the CDR3 reads CSASPQRTASNYGYTF. CDR3 in DNA: TGCAGTGCTTCCCCCCAGCGCACAGCCTCTAACTATGGCTACACCTTC.

This clonotype was counted ten times or more. The CDR3 spells CASSVGSGSTQYF. The CDR3 DNA reads as TGCGCCAGCTCCGTGGGTAGCGGATCGACCCAGTACTTC. This chain links TRBV5-1 with TRBJ2-5; D is possibly TRBD2 (6 bases). Germline CDR1 SGHRS, CDR2 YFSETQ. This CDR3 has 13 amino acids. V gave up 7 bases and J gave up 7 bases, with 17 bases separating them.

This clonotype was observed many times. The chain links TRBV7-9 to TRBJ2-3, with a weak D call TRBD1 (5 bases). The CDR3 has 16 amino acids. Looked up from germline, CDR1 is SEHNR and CDR2 is FQNEAQ (reference sequence). V was trimmed by 1 base and J by 0 bases, leaving 11 bases between them. The CDR3 region has the DNA TGTGCCAGCAGCTTAGATTTTGACAGAAGCACAGATACGCAGTATTTT. The encoded protein is CASSLDFDRSTDTQYF.

In its sample, this clonotype was seen a few times. The chain has TRBV20-1 and TRBJ1-5; no definite D call. The V gene's germline CDR1 is DFQATT and CDR2 SNEGSKA (reference sequence). CDR3 length equals 12 residues. With 6 bases removed from V and 8 bases from J, the gap between germline ends came to 14 bases. The CDR3 protein is CSAGRGEKPQHF. The CDR3 DNA reads as TGCAGTGCAGGCCGGGGTGAGAAGCCCCAGCATTTT.

This sequence joins TRBV20-1 and TRBJ1-1, with D hard to call. This CDR3 region has 12 residues. V gave up 4 bases and J gave up 4 bases, with 10 bases separating them. Germline CDR1 reads DFQATT; CDR2 reads SNEGSKA (reference sequence). The chain's CDR3 is CSANSLPTEAFF. CDR3 DNA: TGCAGTGCTAACTCCCTCCCCACTGAAGCTTTCTTT.

This clonotype was detected many times. V and J are TRBV5-1 and TRBJ2-5, with D perhaps matching TRBD2 (6 bases). The CDR3 runs to 14 residues. Trimming shortened V by 4 bases and J by 5 bases, and 15 bases separated the two germline ends. Germline lookup yields CDR1 SGHRS and CDR2 YFSETQ. CDR3 sequence (DNA): TGCGCCAGCAGCCTCCGACAAGGAGGGGAGACCCAGTACTTC. This codes for CASSLRQGGETQYF.

V gene TRBV20-1 combines with J gene TRBJ2-1, with 7 bases matching TRBD2. The J segment lost 1 base and the V segment lost 1 base, leaving 10 bases of the junction unmatched. The CDR3 spans 17 residues. CDR1 is DFQATT and CDR2 is SNEGSKA in the germline V gene (reference sequence). The DNA for the CDR3 is TGCAGTGCTAGAGCACCTAGCGGTATATCTTCCTACAATGAGCAGTTCTTC. It is translated as CSARAPSGISSYNEQFF.

This clonotype was seen repeatedly, ten times or more. J is TRBJ2-5 and V is TRBV25-1; no clear D gene. The germline gives CDR1 MGHDK, CDR2 SYGVNS. V lost 1 base, J lost 4 bases, and 7 bases lay in between. The CDR3 extends over 13 amino acids. The CDR3 DNA sequence: TGTGCCAGCAGTGAATTTGGCCGAGAGACCCAGTACTTC. Its translation: CASSEFGRETQYF.

The chain couples TRBV5-8 to TRBJ2-2, with a weak D call TRBD2 (5 bases). With 7 bases removed from V and 5 bases from J, the gap between germline ends came to 24 bases. The CDR3 loop spans 17 amino acids. Germline lookup yields CDR1 SGHTS and CDR2 YDEGEE. This chain's CDR3 is CASGRAYTSRGTGELFF. CDR3 nucleotides: TGTGCCAGCGGACGGGCGTATACCTCGAGAGGGACCGGGGAGCTGTTTTTT.

The chain recombines TRBV3-1 with TRBJ2-3; D is uncertain. The length of the CDR3 is 13 residues. Germline CDR1 reads LGHDT; CDR2 reads YNNKEL (reference sequence). With 5 bases removed from V and 1 base from J, the gap between germline ends came to 7 bases. CDR3 loop: CASSAYGTDTQYF. CDR3 DNA sequence: TGTGCCAGCAGCGCCTACGGCACAGATACGCAGTATTTT.

This clonotype was seen repeatedly, ten times or more. This sequence joins TRBV4-1 and TRBJ1-1; the D gene is possibly TRBD1 (5 bases). CDR1 and CDR2 (germline): MGHRA, YSYEKL. V shed 0 bases and J shed 2 bases, with 16 bases lying between them. The CDR3 is made up of 17 amino acids. CDR3 nucleotides: TGCGCCAGCAGCCAAGAGGGTATGGGGGGAGGTAACACTGAAGCTTTCTTT. Translated, it gives CASSQEGMGGGNTEAFF.

This CDR3 is CSVQGHYYGYTF. DNA for the CDR3: TGCAGCGTGCAGGGCCACTACTATGGCTACACCTTC. V usage is TRBV29-1 and J usage is TRBJ1-2, with D maybe TRBD1 (5 bases). The CDR3 totals 12 residues. CDR1 SQVTM and CDR2 ANQGSEA come from the germline V gene. The V end lost 6 bases, the J end lost 3 bases, and 11 bases lay between the germline ends. The full variable domain, completed using reference TRBV29-1 and TRBJ1-2, is SAVISQKPSRDICQRGTSLTIQCQVDSQVTMMFWYRQQPGQSLTLIATANQGSEATYESGFVIDKFPISRPNLTFSTLTVSNMSPEDSSIYLCSVQGHYYGYTFGSGTRLTVV.

In this sample, this clonotype turned up many times. The DNA of the CDR3 is TGTGCCAGCAGCCAAGATGGGCAGGGGAAAGAGACCCAGTACTTC. Its protein is CASSQDGQGKETQYF. The rearrangement links TRBV4-2 to TRBJ2-5; D perhaps matches TRBD1 (6 bases). The CDR3 contains 15 residues. Trimming stripped 0 bases from V and 3 bases from J, with 11 bases between. Germline V lookup: CDR1 LGHNA, CDR2 YNFKEQ.

This clonotype came up many times. This sequence joins TRBV6-1 and TRBJ2-2; perhaps TRBD1 as D (5 bases). The CDR3 extends over 14 amino acids. Trimming pared 6 bases from V and 8 bases from J, leaving 16 bases between. CDR1 and CDR2 from the germline V gene are MNHNS and SASEGT. In DNA form, the CDR3 reads TGTGCCAGCAGGCCCGGACAAGGGAATGGGGAGCTGTTTTTT. It encodes CASRPGQGNGELFF.

The sample holds a few counts of this clonotype. The rearrangement uses TRBV29-1 and TRBJ1-2; D uncertain. CDR3 length: 12 residues. Germline CDR1 is SQVTM and CDR2 is ANQGSEA. The V gene lost 4 bases and the J gene lost 6 bases, with 12 bases spanning the gap. For the CDR3, the DNA is TGCAGCGTTGCTCACCCTATCCATGGCTACACCTTC. Protein sequence: CSVAHPIHGYTF.

This chain joins TRBV12-3 or TRBV12-4 and TRBJ2-1; maybe TRBD2 (6 bases). The CDR3 has 12 residues. Trimming left V 1 base short and J 13 bases short, with 11 bases between. The CDR3 here is CASSLGGRFQFF. In nucleotides, the CDR3 is TGTGCCAGCAGTTTAGGGGGGAGGTTCCAGTTCTTC.

This clonotype appeared many times. The rearrangement uses TRBV7-8 and TRBJ2-1, with 9 bases identical to TRBD2. This CDR3 is built from 13 residues. Germline loops: CDR1 SGHVS, CDR2 FQNEAQ. V lost 5 bases and J lost 9; bases outside the gene matches: 5. The CDR3 is CASSGAGGSEQFF. For the CDR3, the DNA is TGTGCCAGCAGCGGGGCGGGAGGGTCTGAGCAGTTCTTC. The variable domain in full, with the rest retrieved from reference TRBV7-8 and TRBJ2-1, is GAGVSQSPRYKVAKRGQDVALRCDPISGHVSLFWYQQALGQGPEFLTYFQNEAQLDKSGLPSDRFFAERPEGSVSTLKIQRTQQEDSAVYLCASSGAGGSEQFFGPGTRLTVL.

This clonotype was observed a handful of times. The chain has TRBV6-5 and TRBJ2-1, with a weak D call TRBD2 (5 bases). The CDR3 is 11 amino acids. V was clipped by 6 bases and J by 8 bases, with 8 bases between them. CDR1 MNHEY and CDR2 SVGAGI come from the germline V gene. CDR3 DNA sequence: TGTGCCAGCAGCCGTAGCGATGAGCAGTTCTTC. Amino acids: CASSRSDEQFF.

On this clonotype: Being one base from a much bigger clone, this may be a read error. The rearrangement joins TRBV5-1 to TRBJ2-7; 7 nucleotides agree with TRBD2. J lost 10 bases, V lost 4 bases, and 17 bases had no gene match. The CDR3 runs 15 residues. Germline CDR1 is SGHRS and CDR2 is YFSETQ. CDR3 in amino acids: CASSASGTNLLDQYF. CDR3 in DNA: TGCGCCAGCAGCGCGTCCGGGACTAACCTCCTCGATCAGTACTTC.

This clonotype was found many times. This rearrangement joins TRBV7-8 to TRBJ1-6, with D possibly being TRBD1 (6 bases). CDR3 size: 17 residues. Per germline, CDR1 SGHVS and CDR2 FQNEAQ. V lost 5 bases and J lost 0, with 14 bases in between. The CDR3 sequence is CASSPVTGSSYNSPLHF. CDR3 DNA sequence: TGTGCCAGCAGCCCGGTCACAGGGAGCTCCTATAATTCACCCCTCCACTTT.

On this clonotype itself: A much larger clone differs from this one at a single base, so this may be a read error. The rearrangement joins TRBV7-9 to TRBJ2-4; the D is unclear. CDR1 is SEHNR and CDR2 is FQNEAQ in the germline V gene (reference sequence). CDR3 size: 14 residues. CDR3 nucleotide sequence: TGTGCCAGCAGCTCGTCACGGGCCAAAAGCATTCAGTACTTC. Protein: CASSSSRAKSIQYF.

This clonotype occurred many times. The chain uses TRBV12-3 or TRBV12-4 and TRBJ1-1; 8 bases are shared with TRBD1. Trimming took 6 bases from V and 2 from J; bases not matched to a gene: 8. The CDR3 loop spans 15 amino acids. DNA of the CDR3: TGTGCCAGCAGCCCCGGGACAGGAGGTAACACTGAAGCTTTCTTT. Encoded protein: CASSPGTGGNTEAFF.

This clonotype was seen repeatedly, ten times or more. The chain uses TRBV9 and TRBJ1-4; no clear D gene. Trimming pared 4 bases from V and 8 bases from J, leaving 15 bases between. Germline V gives CDR1 SGDLS, CDR2 YYNGEE. This CDR3 is built from 14 residues. The CDR3 protein is CASSRELVGEKLFF. The CDR3 DNA reads as TGTGCCAGCAGCCGGGAACTCGTGGGGGAAAAACTGTTTTTT.

This clonotype occurred many times. The V gene is TRBV9, the J gene TRBJ2-7; D unclear. This CDR3 is 13 amino acids long. The ends were cut back, 0 bases at V and 5 bases at J, with 9 bases in the middle. Germline CDR1 is SGDLS and CDR2 is YYNGEE. Written as DNA, the CDR3 is TGTGCCAGCAGCGTAGAGCCCCTCAACGAGCAGTACTTC. Translation: CASSVEPLNEQYF.